Listed here are 14 T cell receptor beta chains from one sample, sequenced in a study of T-cell reconstitution after alpha-beta-depleted transplantation in children. The TCRbeta library incorporated unique molecular identifiers. In TCRdb, the PCR reads were re-called with MiXCR into one record per CDR3 protein. This sample has 450,000 to 500,000 distinct CDR3 sequences, with roughly an eighth found just once. Specimen: PBMCs from the stem cell graft donor, collected from the stem cell graft. These receptor sequences come from a human donor who donated a stem cell graft to a child with combined immunodeficiency.

This clonotype appeared many times. The CDR3: CSARTGDEQYF. DNA of the CDR3: TGCAGTGCGCGGACAGGGGACGAGCAGTACTTC. The V gene is TRBV20-1, the J gene TRBJ2-7, with 9 bases identical to TRBD1. CDR3 length: 11 amino acids. CDR1 is DFQATT and CDR2 is SNEGSKA in the germline V gene (reference sequence). The trim removed 6 bases at V and 5 bases at J, leaving 2 bases unmatched.

The chain links TRBV4-3 to TRBJ2-7; TRBD1 or TRBD2 may be the D gene (5 bases each). The germline V gene has CDR1 LGHNA and CDR2 YSLEER. V lost 0 bases and J lost 3, with 15 bases in between. The CDR3 extends over 16 amino acids. The CDR3 here is CASSQDHQGTVYEQYF. CDR3 coding DNA: TGCGCCAGCAGCCAAGATCACCAAGGGACGGTCTACGAGCAGTACTTC.

This clonotype was seen only a few times. This rearrangement joins TRBV20-1 to TRBJ1-6; 7 bases map to TRBD1. The germline CDR1 and CDR2 sequences are DFQATT and SNEGSKA (reference sequence). CDR3 size: 16 residues. V lost 6 bases to trimming and J lost 4 bases; unmatched junction nucleotides: 12. Written as DNA, the CDR3 is TGCAGTGCCTCCGGGACAGAGACTTTTTATAATTCACCCCTCCACTTT. The encoded protein is CSASGTETFYNSPLHF.

This clonotype has at least ten counts. CDR3 region: CASSQDRGGPMTYNEQFF. Here the CDR3 DNA reads TGTGCCAGCAGCCAAGATAGAGGCGGGCCGATGACCTACAATGAGCAGTTCTTC. The chain recombines TRBV14 with TRBJ2-1, with a possible D match to TRBD2 (5 bases). V was pared by 0 bases and J by 2 bases, with 17 bases between. The CDR3 has 18 amino acids. Germline CDR1 and CDR2: SGHDN and FVKESK.

This clonotype was observed a few times. The genes are TRBV5-6 and TRBJ2-5, with 10 bases lining up with TRBD2. The trim removed 6 bases at V and 2 bases at J, leaving 4 bases unmatched. The CDR3 length is 14 residues. Germline CDR1 is SGHDT and CDR2 is YYEEEE. CDR3 bases: TGTGCCAGCACAGCGGGAGGGCGACAAGAGACCCAGTACTTC. Residues: CASTAGGRQETQYF. Full variable domain (rest looked up from reference TRBV5-6 and TRBJ2-5): DAGVTQSPTHLIKTRGQQVTLRCSPKSGHDTVSWYQQALGQGPQFIFQYYEEEERQRGNFPDRFSGHQFPNYSSELNVNALLLGDSALYLCASTAGGRQETQYFGPGTRLLVL.

This clonotype was recorded a few times. The chain links TRBV5-4 to TRBJ2-3; the D gene is possibly TRBD2 (7 bases). V dropped 2 bases and J dropped 6 bases, with 19 bases sitting between them. This CDR3 has 16 amino acids. Germline lookup yields CDR1 SGHNT and CDR2 YYREEE (reference sequence). The CDR3 DNA is TGTGCCAGCAGCTTAGGCCGCCCAGGGGAGGGGGATACGCAGTATTTT. It specifies CASSLGRPGEGDTQYF.

This clonotype showed up many times. The chain recombines TRBV12-3 or TRBV12-4 with TRBJ2-1; 11 bases line up with TRBD2. Trimming removed 6 bases from V and 7 bases from J; junction bases left unmatched: 8. This CDR3 has 15 residues. The CDR3 is CASRELAGEGNEQFF. For the CDR3, the DNA is TGTGCCAGCAGAGAACTAGCGGGAGAGGGAAATGAGCAGTTCTTC.

This clonotype was detected many times. The CDR3 sequence is CASSLSGSNDEQFF. In DNA, the CDR3 is TGCGCCAGCAGCTTGAGTGGGTCAAATGATGAGCAGTTCTTC. The chain joins TRBV5-1 to TRBJ2-1; D is undetermined. Germline values: CDR1 SGHRS, CDR2 YFSETQ. V was pared by 1 base and J by 8 bases, with 13 bases between. The CDR3 is 14 residues long.

This clonotype showed up just a few times. The chain couples TRBV7-2 to TRBJ2-5; 12 positions match TRBD2. V dropped 1 base and J dropped 7; count of bases not matched to a gene: 4. CDR1 is SGHTA, CDR2 FQGNSA, per germline. This CDR3 contains 15 residues. The CDR3, as DNA: TGTGCCAGCAGCTTAGGTCCTAGCGGGAGGGGGACCCAGTACTTC. Translated: CASSLGPSGRGTQYF.

The chain recombines TRBV27 with TRBJ1-5; weak D call: TRBD1 (5 bases). V was pared by 6 bases and J by 7 bases, with 13 bases between. Germline CDR1 reads MNHEY; CDR2 reads SMNVEV (reference sequence). The CDR3 spans 13 residues. The CDR3 spells CASRLGSGQPQHF. CDR3 coding DNA: TGTGCCAGCAGGTTAGGGTCAGGGCAGCCCCAGCATTTT.

This clonotype occurred many times. The chain carries TRBV9 and TRBJ2-3, with TRBD2 matching over 11 bases. Trimming at V came to 4 bases and at J to 4 bases, leaving 2 bases not matched to a gene. Germline V lookup: CDR1 SGDLS, CDR2 YYNGEE. There are 14 residues in the CDR3. CDR3 residues: CASSPSGGSDTQYF. DNA for the CDR3: TGTGCCAGCAGCCCTAGCGGGGGGTCAGATACGCAGTATTTT.

V and J are TRBV28 and TRBJ2-7; a possible D gene is TRBD2 (5 bases). The CDR3 extends over 15 amino acids. From germline, CDR1 is MDHEN and CDR2 SYDVKM. V was clipped by 4 bases and J by 0 bases, with 13 bases between them. The CDR3 bases are TGTGCCAGCAGTTCCCGGGTTAGCGCCTCCTACGAGCAGTACTTC. This translates into CASSSRVSASYEQYF.

This clonotype was detected a few times. This sequence joins TRBV12-3 or TRBV12-4 and TRBJ2-1; D is undetermined. The CDR3 covers 13 residues. Trimming removed 0 bases at V and 10 bases at J, with 10 bases between. The CDR3 region has the DNA TGTGCCAGCAGTTTAGCGCTAAGGGCCGAGCAGTTCTTC. This gives the protein CASSLALRAEQFF.

This clonotype was found a few times. The genes are TRBV12-3 or TRBV12-4 and TRBJ1-4; no clear D. Trimming cost V 3 bases and J 6 bases, with 8 bases left between them. CDR3 length equals 13 residues. CDR3 protein: CASSLAADEKLFF. DNA for the CDR3: TGTGCCAGCAGTTTGGCCGCGGATGAAAAACTGTTTTTT.